Listed here are 10 T cell receptor beta chains from one sample, sequenced in a study of shared clonotypes between healthy human individuals. Sequencing was performed with immunoSEQ multiplex PCR; in TCRdb, only in-frame clones are kept and a portion is missing. This sample carries about 2.2 million clones, just over 90% of them seen once, and the ten largest clones take less than 2%. Terminally differentiated effector memory CD45RA+ cells were left out of the naive CD8 fraction, which was CD45RO-negative and positively selected for CCR7. The sample consisted of naive CD8+ T cells from PBMCs. The receptors come from a man between 18 and 35 years old in good health. Some clones in this sample may be carry-over from other donors' samples.

The gene calls are TRBV4-1 and TRBJ1-2; 9 bases fit TRBD1. The CDR3 is 17 residues long. The V gene end was trimmed by 2 bases and the J gene end by 4 bases; junction bases not matched to a gene: 11. From germline, CDR1 is MGHRA and CDR2 YSYEKL. CDR3 loop: CASSQPPGQGWGYGYTF. CDR3 DNA sequence: TGCGCCAGCAGCCAACCGCCGGGACAGGGTTGGGGCTATGGCTACACCTTC.

The gene calls are TRBV11-3 and TRBJ2-2, with 8 positions matching TRBD1. V shed 4 bases, J shed 5 bases, and the junction held 6 bases outside the gene matches. The CDR3 is 15 amino acids. Looked up from germline, CDR1 is SGHNT and CDR2 is YENEEA. In nucleotides, the CDR3 is TGTGCCAGCAGCTCGCGGACAGGGAGTACCGGGGAGCTGTTTTTT. It yields the protein CASSSRTGSTGELFF.

CDR3 in amino acids: CASSGSEFAFAYEQYF. CDR3 coding DNA: TGTGCCAGCAGCGGGTCGGAGTTCGCTTTCGCCTACGAGCAGTACTTC. The chain has TRBV9 and TRBJ2-7; D gene unclear. The V and J ends lost 3 bases and 2 bases respectively, with 18 bases between them. In germline, CDR1 is SGDLS, CDR2 YYNGEE. The CDR3 is made up of 16 amino acids.

This chain joins TRBV10-3 and TRBJ2-3, with D tentatively TRBD1 (6 bases). V lost 2 bases and J lost 13, with 10 bases in between. Germline V lookup: CDR1 ENHRY, CDR2 SYGVKD. The CDR3 runs 11 residues. The chain's CDR3 is CAISEDRSEYF. In DNA, the CDR3 is TGTGCCATCAGTGAGGACAGGTCAGAGTATTTT.

This chain joins TRBV7-6 and TRBJ2-7, with a possible D match to TRBD1 (7 bases). Trimming took 5 bases from V and 4 from J, leaving 15 bases between them. Germline V gene lookup returns CDR1 SGHVS and CDR2 FNYEAQ. CDR3 length: 14 amino acids. CDR3 sequence (DNA): TGTGCCAGCAGCGACCGGGGGACAGTTTACGAGCAGTACTTC. This translates into CASSDRGTVYEQYF.

The chain combines TRBV6-5 with TRBJ2-1; D unresolved. CDR1 MNHEY and CDR2 SVGAGI come from the germline V gene. CDR3 length equals 13 residues. The V end lost 6 bases, the J end lost 8 bases, and 14 bases lay between the germline ends. CDR3 residues: CASSSIRYHEQFF. CDR3 bases: TGTGCCAGCAGCAGTATCAGGTATCATGAGCAGTTCTTC.

The chain has TRBV27 and TRBJ1-2, with D perhaps TRBD1 (6 bases). The ends were cut back, 3 bases at V and 0 bases at J, with 11 bases in the middle. The germline V gene encodes CDR1 MNHEY and CDR2 SMNVEV (reference sequence). This CDR3 is 15 amino acids long. CDR3 DNA: TGTGCCAGCAGTTTCCGACAGGACGCTAACTATGGCTACACCTTC. This translates into CASSFRQDANYGYTF.

J is TRBJ2-3 and V is TRBV6-5; D not certain. This CDR3 contains 13 residues. V lost 6 bases and J 10 bases, leaving 17 bases between the germline ends. CDR1 is MNHEY and CDR2 is SVGAGI in the germline V gene. The CDR3 loop is CASSLRPGPSQYF. The CDR3 DNA reads as TGTGCCAGCAGCTTGAGACCAGGCCCCTCGCAGTATTTT.

The chain has TRBV27 and TRBJ2-7; the match to TRBD1 covers 8 bases. Germline CDR1 MNHEY, CDR2 SMNVEV (reference sequence). V shed 10 bases, J shed 2 bases, and the junction held 16 bases outside the gene matches. This CDR3 has 16 amino acids. The CDR3 is CATRRVPGQETYEQYF. As DNA, the CDR3 is TGTGCCACCAGGCGGGTCCCGGGACAGGAGACCTACGAGCAGTACTTC.

The V call is TRBV9, the J call TRBJ2-3, with D possibly TRBD1 on 6 matching bases. V was clipped by 0 bases and J by 1 base, with 12 bases between them. There are 16 residues in the CDR3. CDR1 and CDR2 (germline): SGDLS, YYNGEE. CDR3 region: CASSVGYRERTDTQYF. CDR3 DNA: TGTGCCAGCAGCGTAGGGTACAGGGAGCGCACAGATACGCAGTATTTT.